The clone carrying this TCR beta chain was found once. The source of the sample is a study of OX40 agonist ivuxolimab in advanced cancers. Study context: The eligibility criteria allowed prior anti-PD-1, anti-PD-L1 or anti-CTLA-4 therapy, and under 50% had some.

The method was immunoSEQ multiplex PCR; TCRdb's version includes in-frame clones alone and lacks a portion of them. The sample contains about 46,000 clones, around 77% of which appear only once. Germline-derived CDR1 and CDR2 are SGHVS and FQNEAQ. The length of the CDR3 is 15 residues. Trimming cost V 6 bases and J 0 bases; bases outside gene matches: 4. This chain uses TRBV7-8 with TRBJ2-5; TRBD2 agrees at 10 bases. The receptor was derived from an adult with an advanced solid tumor such as melanoma, head and neck, liver or kidney cancer. The specimen was CD4+ or CD8+ T cells sorted from blood, collected in a trial of the OX40 agonist ivuxolimab. The CDR3 loop is CASSLLAGNQETQYF. CDR3 nucleotide sequence: TGTGCCAGCAGTCTACTAGCGGGGAACCAAGAGACCCAGTACTTC.